This T cell receptor beta chain was retrieved from a study of blood T cell repertoires in COVID-19. Method: immunoSEQ multiplex PCR; TCRdb's copy keeps in-frame clones and lacks some. Here the sample spans 200,000 to 250,000 clones, around 86% being singletons. Material for sequencing was PBMCs or T cells enriched from blood (not recorded which). This clonotype was obtained from a man aged 30 to 39 in a cohort exposed to, infected with or recovered from COVID-19 (not recorded which).

CDR3 sequence reads: CASSRGSDEQFF. The CDR3 bases are TGCGCCAGCTCACGAGGGAGCGATGAGCAGTTCTTC. The rearrangement joins TRBV10-2 to TRBJ2-1; tentative D call: TRBD2 (5 bases). The CDR3 loop spans 12 amino acids. Germline values: CDR1 WSHSY, CDR2 SAAADI. Trimming pared 8 bases from V and 8 bases from J, leaving 13 bases between.